The TCR beta chain described here comes from a study of sequential checkpoint blockade in melanoma. Across the whole study: Patients were randomized 1:1 to nivolumab-then-ipilimumab or ipilimumab-then-nivolumab first-line. Maintenance nivolumab came after either treatment sequence.

Trimming pared 0 bases from V and 2 bases from J, leaving 20 bases between. CDR3 length: 18 residues. Germline V gene sequence: CDR1 SGDLS, CDR2 YYNGEE. Treatment meaning: randomized to nivolumab then ipilimumab (arm A) or the reverse (arm B). PBMC sorting kept live CD3+CD8+ cells without CD19 or CD56. Sequencing used immunoSEQ multiplex PCR; TCRdb keeps in-frame clones, though not all of them. The sample holds about 16,000 clones, about 92% seen once. Material: CD8+ T cells sorted from blood (inferred from file names), obtained from a patient given nivolumab and ipilimumab in sequence. The gene calls are TRBV9 and TRBJ1-1; D is undetermined. This TCR came from a human donor with melanoma. Here the CDR3 DNA reads TGTGCCAGCAGCGTAGTAAAGGGCCCCGTTGCGGGAAACACTGAAGCTTTCTTT. Protein sequence: CASSVVKGPVAGNTEAFF.